This passage covers 27 T cell receptor beta chains from one sample sequenced in a study of technical replicates of blood from a few donors. Sequencing was performed with immunoSEQ multiplex PCR; in TCRdb, only in-frame clones are kept and a portion is missing. The data show over 55,000 clones, around 85% seen once. The sample was PBMCs. Receptor source: a human donor in good health. Some clones in this sample may be carry-over from other donors' samples.

The gene calls are TRBV5-1 and TRBJ1-5; possibly TRBD1 for D (6 bases). In germline, CDR1 is SGHRS, CDR2 YFSETQ. This CDR3 region has 13 residues. Trimming removed 8 bases from V and 3 bases from J, with 12 bases in between. The DNA for the CDR3 is TGCGCCAGTGCACAGGGTTTCAATCAGCCCCAGCATTTT. It specifies CASAQGFNQPQHF.

The chain recombines TRBV2 with TRBJ2-1; 7 bases map to TRBD1. Germline values: CDR1 SNHLY, CDR2 FYNNEI. The J segment lost 7 bases and the V segment lost 0 bases, leaving 9 bases of the junction unmatched. This CDR3 contains 16 residues. CDR3 DNA sequence: TGTGCCAGCAGTGAAGCCGAGGCAGGGGGACAAAATGAGCAGTTCTTC. It yields the protein CASSEAEAGGQNEQFF.

The genes are TRBV4-1 and TRBJ1-4; TRBD1 matches at 11 bases. The CDR3 totals 18 residues. V lost 3 bases, J lost 3 bases, and 9 bases stayed unmatched. Germline values: CDR1 MGHRA, CDR2 YSYEKL. The CDR3 nucleotides read TGCGCCAGCAGCCATCCTCGGGACAGGGGGTTGGCTAATGAAAAACTGTTTTTT. It translates to CASSHPRDRGLANEKLFF.

CDR3 DNA sequence: TGCGCCAGCAGCAAAACAGGGGGCGCGTTGTCGGGTGGCGGGGAGCTGTTTTTT. Its protein is CASSKTGGALSGGGELFF. V usage is TRBV5-1 and J usage is TRBJ2-2; 9 positions agree with TRBD1. The CDR3 loop spans 18 amino acids. V was pared by 4 bases and J by 7 bases, with 17 bases of the junction left unmatched. Per germline, CDR1 SGHRS and CDR2 YFSETQ.

The V and J genes are TRBV30 and TRBJ2-7, with D hard to call. In germline, CDR1 is GTSNPN, CDR2 SVGIG (reference sequence). V was pared by 3 bases and J by 1 base, with 4 bases between. The CDR3 contains 11 residues. CDR3 loop: CAWSHSYEQYF. The DNA of the CDR3 is TGTGCCTGGAGCCATTCCTACGAGCAGTACTTC.

The J gene is TRBJ1-1, the V gene TRBV4-1, with a weak D call TRBD1 (5 bases). Germline V CDR1 and CDR2: MGHRA, YSYEKL. Trimming stripped 9 bases from V and 4 bases from J, with 12 bases between. This CDR3 contains 12 residues. CDR3 in DNA: TGCGCCAGTAAGGGCGGGGGCACTGAAGCTTTCTTT. This encodes CASKGGGTEAFF.

The CDR3 is CASSRGGSSYNEQFF. CDR3 bases: TGTGCCAGCTCGCGCGGGGGGAGCTCCTACAATGAGCAGTTCTTC. The chain joins TRBV9 to TRBJ2-1; TRBD2 agrees at 8 bases. The CDR3 consists of 15 residues. Germline CDR1 reads SGDLS; CDR2 reads YYNGEE. V lost 7 bases, J lost 0 bases, and 6 bases stayed unmatched.

V usage is TRBV15 and J usage is TRBJ2-1, with 13 bases lining up with TRBD2. There are 15 residues in the CDR3. Germline V CDR1 and CDR2: LNHNV, YYDKDF (reference sequence). V lost 3 bases, J lost 6 bases, and 2 bases stayed unmatched. CDR3 bases: TGTGCCACCAGCAGGGGGACTAGCGGGATCAATGAGCAGTTCTTC. This sequence encodes CATSRGTSGINEQFF.

The rearrangement joins TRBV18 to TRBJ2-1; 8 nucleotides agree with TRBD1. After removal of 0 bases from V and 7 bases from J, the junction contained 5 bases not matched to a gene. The CDR3 runs 15 residues. Germline CDR1 reads KGHSH; CDR2 reads LQKENI. Written as DNA, the CDR3 is TGTGCCAGCTCACCACCGACAACAGGGGGTAATGAGCAGTTCTTC. It specifies CASSPPTTGGNEQFF.

V is TRBV5-4 and J is TRBJ2-3; TRBD2 might be the D (6 bases). The V end was cut by 3 bases, the J end by 4 bases, with 18 bases between. The germline CDR1 and CDR2 sequences are SGHNT and YYREEE (reference sequence). The CDR3 runs to 16 residues. The DNA of the CDR3 is TGTGCCAGCAGCTCCGCAAGCCCCCGGGGGTCAGATACGCAGTATTTT. Residues: CASSSASPRGSDTQYF.

This chain joins TRBV19 and TRBJ1-4, with D maybe TRBD1 (5 bases). Trimming stripped 5 bases from V and 0 bases from J, with 13 bases between. Per germline, CDR1 LNHDA and CDR2 SQIVND (reference sequence). The length of the CDR3 is 16 residues. The CDR3 here is CASSPQGLSTNEKLFF. Here the CDR3 DNA reads TGTGCCAGTAGTCCCCAGGGCCTTTCAACTAATGAAAAACTGTTTTTT.

The CDR3 bases are TGTGCCAGCAGCTCTAGCAGAAGGGAGGTGGAGACCCAGTACTTC. Amino acids: CASSSSRREVETQYF. V gene TRBV7-2 combines with J gene TRBJ2-5; weak D call: TRBD2 (6 bases). The V and J ends lost 4 bases and 5 bases respectively, with 17 bases between them. The V gene's germline CDR1 is SGHTA and CDR2 FQGNSA. The CDR3 length is 15 residues.

The CDR3 region has the DNA TGCGCCAGCAGCCAAGATCTCAGCGAACCGGGTACGCAGTATTTT. Translation gives CASSQDLSEPGTQYF. The chain combines TRBV4-3 with TRBJ2-3, with D unresolved. The V gene lost 0 bases and the J gene lost 8 bases, with 15 bases spanning the gap. The CDR3 is 15 amino acids. Germline V gene lookup returns CDR1 LGHNA and CDR2 YSLEER.

The chain has TRBV7-2 and TRBJ2-1; D is possibly TRBD2 (6 bases). CDR1 and CDR2 from the germline V gene are SGHTA and FQGNSA. The V and J ends lost 0 bases and 4 bases respectively, with 10 bases between them. This CDR3 has 15 residues. The CDR3 loop is CASSLAVGGYNEQFF. CDR3 nucleotide sequence: TGTGCCAGCAGCTTAGCTGTCGGGGGTTACAATGAGCAGTTCTTC.

The gene calls are TRBV28 and TRBJ2-1, with D unclear. The CDR3 runs to 14 residues. CDR1 and CDR2 from the germline V gene are MDHEN and SYDVKM. Deletions cut 5 bases from V and 0 bases from J, with 8 bases between. The CDR3 here is CASSNPSSYNEQFF. CDR3 bases: TGTGCCAGCAGTAATCCCAGCTCCTACAATGAGCAGTTCTTC.

V gene TRBV6-5 combines with J gene TRBJ2-5; TRBD1 aligns across 7 bases. CDR3 size: 13 residues. Per germline, CDR1 MNHEY and CDR2 SVGAGI. V lost 6 bases to trimming and J lost 5 bases; unmatched junction nucleotides: 6. CDR3 loop: CASRKTGMETQYF. In DNA form, the CDR3 reads TGTGCCAGCAGGAAGACAGGGATGGAGACCCAGTACTTC.

This sequence joins TRBV10-3 and TRBJ2-3; 9 positions match TRBD1. With V trimmed by 6 bases and J by 0 bases, 7 bases remained unmatched. Germline V CDR1 and CDR2: ENHRY, SYGVKD. The CDR3 totals 16 residues. Here the CDR3 DNA reads TGTGCCATCAGCGGGACAGGGAGCCTTAGCACAGATACGCAGTATTTT. Its protein product is CAISGTGSLSTDTQYF.

The chain is built from TRBV29-1 and TRBJ1-5, with 7 nucleotides matching TRBD1. CDR1 and CDR2 (germline): SQVTM, ANQGSEA. The CDR3 is 12 residues long. V dropped 7 bases and J dropped 4; count of bases not matched to a gene: 4. The CDR3 DNA follows: TGCAGCGGAGGACAGGAGAATCAGCCCCAGCATTTT. Translated: CSGGQENQPQHF. Full variable domain (rest looked up from reference TRBV29-1 and TRBJ1-5): SAVISQKPSRDICQRGTSLTIQCQVDSQVTMMFWYRQQPGQSLTLIATANQGSEATYESGFVIDKFPISRPNLTFSTLTVSNMSPEDSSIYLCSGGQENQPQHFGDGTRLSIL.

This chain links TRBV4-1 with TRBJ1-2; 11 positions agree with TRBD1. After removal of 2 bases from V and 3 bases from J, the junction contained 5 bases not matched to a gene. Per the germline V gene, CDR1 is MGHRA and CDR2 is YSYEKL. The CDR3 has 16 amino acids. The CDR3 reads CASSQSGTGGDYGYTF. Written as DNA, the CDR3 is TGCGCCAGCAGCCAAAGCGGGACAGGGGGGGACTATGGCTACACCTTC.

V gene TRBV4-2 combines with J gene TRBJ2-7; 7 positions agree with TRBD2. Looked up from germline, CDR1 is LGHNA and CDR2 is YNFKEQ. CDR3 size: 16 residues. V was pared by 0 bases and J by 0 bases, with 5 bases of the junction left unmatched. The CDR3 region is CASSQDWPGGSYEQYF. CDR3 nucleotides: TGTGCCAGCAGCCAAGATTGGCCGGGGGGCTCCTACGAGCAGTACTTC.

The CDR3 DNA reads as TGTGCCAGCAGTTCTCCGACAGCCTATAATTCACCCCTCCACTTT. Translation: CASSSPTAYNSPLHF. The chain is built from TRBV28 and TRBJ1-6; possibly TRBD1 for D (5 bases). This CDR3 spans 15 amino acids. Looked up from germline, CDR1 is MDHEN and CDR2 is SYDVKM. Trimming removed 4 bases from V and 2 bases from J, with 9 bases in between. Based on the CDR3 plus reference TRBV28 and TRBJ1-6, the full variable domain is DVKVTQSSRYLVKRTGEKVFLECVQDMDHENMFWYRQDPGLGLRLIYFSYDVKMKEKGDIPEGYSVSREKKERFSLILESASTNQTSMYLCASSSPTAYNSPLHFGNGTRLTVT.

The chain is built from TRBV7-9 and TRBJ2-1; 11 positions match TRBD2. V was clipped by 5 bases and J by 5 bases; unmatched bases: 5. The CDR3 has 15 residues. Germline lookup yields CDR1 SEHNR and CDR2 FQNEAQ (reference sequence). This chain's CDR3 is CASSMLAGGNNEQFF. The CDR3 DNA is TGTGCCAGCAGCATGCTAGCGGGAGGAAACAATGAGCAGTTCTTC.

V usage is TRBV5-4 and J usage is TRBJ1-2; perhaps TRBD1 as D (5 bases). Trimming stripped 2 bases from V and 1 base from J, with 12 bases between. Per germline, CDR1 SGHNT and CDR2 YYREEE (reference sequence). The CDR3 extends over 15 amino acids. The CDR3 bases are TGTGCCAGCAGCTTTGGAGGGGCTCTTAACTATGGCTACACCTTC. Protein product: CASSFGGALNYGYTF. Variable domain in full (rest from reference TRBV5-4 and TRBJ1-2): ETGVTQSPTHLIKTRGQQVTLRCSSQSGHNTVSWYQQALGQGPQFIFQYYREEENGRGNFPPRFSGLQFPNYSSELNVNALELDDSALYLCASSFGGALNYGYTFGSGTRLTVV.

This chain links TRBV30 with TRBJ2-1, with a possible D match to TRBD2 (5 bases). V dropped 0 bases and J dropped 5 bases, with 11 bases sitting between them. Per germline, CDR1 GTSNPN and CDR2 SVGIG (reference sequence). CDR3 size: 14 residues. The CDR3 reads CAWSVGGQNNEQFF. In DNA form, the CDR3 reads TGTGCCTGGAGTGTGGGCGGGCAGAACAATGAGCAGTTCTTC.

The CDR3 DNA follows: TGTGCCAGCAGTGGGGGACTAGCGGGGGACCAAACCTACGAGCAGTACTTC. The encoded protein is CASSGGLAGDQTYEQYF. The V and J genes are TRBV25-1 and TRBJ2-7; 14 bases match TRBD2. Germline V gene data show CDR1 as MGHDK and CDR2 as SYGVNS. V shed 4 bases and J 2 bases; nucleotides not matched to a gene: 7. This CDR3 spans 17 amino acids.

V is TRBV6-5 and J is TRBJ2-7, with TRBD2 identical over 12 bases. Germline V lookup: CDR1 MNHEY, CDR2 SVGAGI. Unmatched junction bases numbered 5, after V lost 3 bases and J lost 8 bases. The CDR3 covers 14 residues. This CDR3 reads CASSYSLAGGKQYF. CDR3 in DNA: TGTGCCAGCAGTTATTCGCTAGCGGGAGGGAAGCAGTACTTC.

The rearrangement uses TRBV19 and TRBJ2-3; TRBD1 agrees at 7 bases. The CDR3 covers 15 residues. From germline, CDR1 is LNHDA and CDR2 SQIVND (reference sequence). V dropped 3 bases and J dropped 8; count of bases not matched to a gene: 11. CDR3 sequence: CASSIDRAVSGTQYF. The CDR3 nucleotides read TGTGCCAGTAGTATCGACAGGGCGGTTTCAGGTACGCAGTATTTT.